The 27 T cell receptor beta chains listed next were all sequenced from one sample in a study of blood T cells in healthy people across ages. Together with a sample-barcoded 5' primer, a J-beta primer mix was included in a second PCR lasting about 6 to 11 cycles. TCRdb re-analysed the 5' RACE reads in MiXCR, keeping a single row per CDR3 protein. The table lists about 670,000 distinct CDR3 sequences, around 50% of them singletons. The specimen was blood. The receptors originated from a woman older than 75 in good health.

The rearrangement joins TRBV2 to TRBJ1-6, with D uncertain. V was trimmed by 6 bases and J by 10 bases, leaving 19 bases between them. This CDR3 region has 15 residues. The V gene's germline CDR1 is SNHLY and CDR2 FYNNEI. The CDR3 sequence: CASSTTAGSASPLHF. The CDR3 DNA sequence: TGTGCCAGCAGCACTACCGCGGGTTCCGCCTCACCCCTCCACTTT.

In this sample, this clonotype turned up many times. V and J are TRBV29-1 and TRBJ2-3, with D hard to call. The germline CDR1 and CDR2 sequences are SQVTM and ANQGSEA. The CDR3 runs to 12 residues. With 7 bases removed from V and 6 bases from J, the gap between germline ends came to 14 bases. The CDR3 coding sequence is TGCAGCGCTCGACCTCCGGGCGATACGCAGTATTTT. It yields the protein CSARPPGDTQYF.

A word on this clonotype: A much larger clonotype is one base distant, so this may be a read error. The rearrangement uses TRBV24-1 and TRBJ2-5; perhaps TRBD2 as D (7 bases). Germline values: CDR1 KGHDR, CDR2 SFDVKD. The germline V and J ends were trimmed by 4 bases and 11 bases, with 25 bases remaining between them. CDR3 length: 16 residues. The CDR3 nucleotides read TGTGCCACCAGTGAGGGGGCGGGAGCCCCGGGGAATGAGCAGTACTTC. As protein: CATSEGAGAPGNEQYF.

Many counts were recorded for this clonotype. This chain joins TRBV20-1 and TRBJ2-3; D is perhaps TRBD2 (5 bases). Germline V gene sequence: CDR1 DFQATT, CDR2 SNEGSKA (reference sequence). Deletions cut 0 bases from V and 0 bases from J, with 13 bases between. The CDR3 totals 16 residues. The CDR3, as DNA: TGCAGTGCTAGAGATGCCCAGCGGAGTAGCACAGATACGCAGTATTTT. This gives the protein CSARDAQRSSTDTQYF.

This sequence joins TRBV12-3 or TRBV12-4 and TRBJ2-7, with 7 nucleotides matching TRBD1. V lost 3 bases to trimming and J lost 3 bases; unmatched junction nucleotides: 8. This CDR3 contains 15 residues. CDR3 nucleotide sequence: TGTGCCAGCAGTTTCATTGAGGGGGCGAACTACGAGCAGTACTTC. Protein sequence: CASSFIEGANYEQYF.

The genes are TRBV6-5 and TRBJ1-1, with D perhaps TRBD1 (6 bases). In germline, CDR1 is MNHEY, CDR2 SVGAGI. CDR3 length: 12 residues. Trimming stripped 6 bases from V and 8 bases from J, with 13 bases between. In nucleotides, the CDR3 is TGTGCCAGCAGGACTCAGGGGAGGGAAGCTTTCTTT. Translating it yields CASRTQGREAFF.

On this clonotype: A clone one base away is much larger, so this may be a read error. The chain carries TRBV20-1 and TRBJ2-3; 8 bases agree with TRBD2. Unmatched junction bases numbered 9, after V lost 3 bases and J lost 4 bases. In germline, CDR1 is DFQATT, CDR2 SNEGSKA (reference sequence). This CDR3 comprises 15 residues. The CDR3 reads CSASGRASSADTQYF. CDR3 nucleotide sequence: TGCAGTGCTAGCGGGAGGGCTTCATCCGCAGATACGCAGTATTTT.

This clonotype was detected only once. V and J are TRBV5-1 and TRBJ2-1; D gene ambiguous. The germline V gene has CDR1 SGHRS and CDR2 YFSETQ. This CDR3 has 13 residues. V was cut by 4 bases and J by 6 bases, with 11 bases left in between. The chain's CDR3 is CASSLHSGNEQFF. CDR3 DNA: TGCGCCAGCAGCCTTCATAGTGGCAATGAGCAGTTCTTC. Combining the CDR3 with reference TRBV5-1 and TRBJ2-1 gives the whole variable domain KAGVTQTPRYLIKTRGQQVTLSCSPISGHRSVSWYQQTPGQGLQFLFEYFSETQRNKGNFPGRFSGRQFSNSRSEMNVSTLELGDSALYLCASSLHSGNEQFFGPGTRLTVL.

This clonotype has just a few counts. The J gene is TRBJ2-5, the V gene TRBV20-1; D is undetermined. The length of the CDR3 is 14 residues. Germline values: CDR1 DFQATT, CDR2 SNEGSKA (reference sequence). Trimming shortened V by 6 bases and J by 3 bases, and 17 bases separated the two germline ends. The CDR3 region is CSANNRAREETQYF. The CDR3 DNA reads as TGCAGTGCCAACAACCGAGCTCGGGAAGAGACCCAGTACTTC.

The V gene is TRBV20-1, the J gene TRBJ2-4; D perhaps matches TRBD2 (5 bases). The V gene's germline CDR1 is DFQATT and CDR2 SNEGSKA (reference sequence). V gave up 3 bases and J gave up 0 bases, with 12 bases separating them. The CDR3 extends over 15 amino acids. The DNA of the CDR3 is TGCAGTGCTAGGAAGGGAGTACTAGCCAAAAACATTCAGTACTTC. As protein: CSARKGVLAKNIQYF.

There are many counts of this clonotype. V is TRBV6-6 and J is TRBJ2-3; D possibly corresponds to TRBD2 (5 bases). This CDR3 has 12 residues. Deletions cut 6 bases from V and 4 bases from J, with 8 bases between. Germline V CDR1 and CDR2: MNHNY, SVGAGI (reference sequence). The CDR3 region is CASSHGADTQYF. CDR3 DNA: TGTGCCAGCAGCCACGGGGCAGATACGCAGTATTTT.

The rearrangement uses TRBV5-1 and TRBJ2-5, with 11 bases fitting TRBD2. The CDR3 extends over 20 amino acids. The V gene end was trimmed by 4 bases and the J gene end by 2 bases; junction bases not matched to a gene: 19. CDR1 and CDR2 (germline): SGHRS, YFSETQ. In DNA, the CDR3 is TGCGCCAGCAGCCCCGAACGAAGACTAGCGGGAACATACCCGCAAGAGACCCAGTACTTC. Translating gives CASSPERRLAGTYPQETQYF. The complete variable domain, with remaining parts taken from reference TRBV5-1 and TRBJ2-5, reads KAGVTQTPRYLIKTRGQQVTLSCSPISGHRSVSWYQQTPGQGLQFLFEYFSETQRNKGNFPGRFSGRQFSNSRSEMNVSTLELGDSALYLCASSPERRLAGTYPQETQYFGPGTRLLVL.

V usage is TRBV6-5 and J usage is TRBJ2-3, with D unresolved. CDR3 length: 15 amino acids. The germline gives CDR1 MNHEY, CDR2 SVGAGI. Trimming took 2 bases from V and 2 from J, leaving 11 bases between them. The CDR3 loop is CASSYRVDFTDTQYF. DNA for the CDR3: TGTGCCAGCAGTTACAGGGTTGACTTCACAGATACGCAGTATTTT.

The V and J genes are TRBV5-1 and TRBJ1-6; TRBD1 matches at 9 bases. J gave up 1 base and V 3 bases, and 5 bases lay outside the gene matches. The CDR3 is made up of 17 amino acids. Germline CDR1 reads SGHRS; CDR2 reads YFSETQ. The CDR3 is CASSSTGGTSYNSPLHF. CDR3 sequence (DNA): TGCGCCAGCAGCTCTACAGGGGGCACATCCTATAATTCACCCCTCCACTTT.

The chain couples TRBV3-1 to TRBJ2-3, with D unresolved. V lost 2 bases to trimming and J lost 11 bases, with 20 bases between them. This CDR3 comprises 15 residues. Germline V CDR1 and CDR2: LGHDT, YNNKEL (reference sequence). DNA of the CDR3: TGTGCCAGCAGCCAAAATAGTGGGGTCGAGGCCCTGCAGTATTTT. This translates into CASSQNSGVEALQYF.

A single count supports this clonotype. This chain connects TRBV30 to TRBJ2-4; 7 nucleotides match TRBD2. The CDR3 loop spans 12 amino acids. The V and J ends lost 2 bases and 10 bases, in that order; junction bases with no gene match: 5. Looked up from germline, CDR1 is GTSNPN and CDR2 is SVGIG (reference sequence). As DNA, the CDR3 is TGTGCCTGGAGTACGGGGGGTGGGATTCAGTACTTC. Its protein is CAWSTGGGIQYF. Based on the CDR3 plus reference TRBV30 and TRBJ2-4, the full variable domain is SQTIHQWPATLVQPVGSPLSLECTVEGTSNPNLYWYRQAAGRGLQLLFYSVGIGQISSEVPQNLSASRPQDRQFILSSKKLLLSDSGFYLCAWSTGGGIQYFGAGTRLSVL.

In the case of this clonotype: One end of the junction does not line up with germline, which may come from a read error. This chain's CDR3 is CASSLRGLDTRYF. The CDR3 nucleotides read TGTGCCAGCAGCCTAAGGGGCCTTGATACGCGGTATTTT. The chain is built from TRBV6-5 and TRBJ2-3, with D possibly being TRBD1 (5 bases). Germline-derived CDR1 and CDR2 are MNHEY and SVGAGI. CDR3 length equals 13 residues.

The J gene is TRBJ2-5, the V gene TRBV27; 13 nucleotides line up with TRBD2. This CDR3 region has 20 residues. Germline V CDR1 and CDR2: MNHEY, SMNVEV (reference sequence). The ends lost 6 bases at V and 5 bases at J; junction bases unmatched: 21. The CDR3, as DNA: TGTGCCAGCAGCCAAAGCCCGACTACTAGCGGGGGGGCCGGTCGGGAGACCCAGTACTTC. Residues: CASSQSPTTSGGAGRETQYF.

The V call is TRBV7-9, the J call TRBJ2-7; no reliable D call. Trimming cost V 1 base and J 3 bases, with 7 bases left between them. Germline V gene lookup returns CDR1 SEHNR and CDR2 FQNEAQ (reference sequence). The length of the CDR3 is 13 residues. In DNA, the CDR3 is TGTGCCAGCAGCTTAGACGATTACTACGAGCAGTACTTC. Residues: CASSLDDYYEQYF.

This clonotype occurred a few times. The chain is built from TRBV28 and TRBJ2-4, with D perhaps matching TRBD1 (5 bases). The CDR3 is 16 residues long. Trimming shortened V by 8 bases and J by 6 bases, and 23 bases separated the two germline ends. Looked up from germline, CDR1 is MDHEN and CDR2 is SYDVKM. The CDR3 coding sequence is TGTGCCAGCCGGCCTACACAGACAGTGTCGTTAAACATTCAGTACTTC. Translation: CASRPTQTVSLNIQYF.

This clonotype was counted ten times or more. This chain joins TRBV10-3 and TRBJ1-2; TRBD1 agrees at 11 bases. CDR3 length: 16 amino acids. The J segment lost 1 base and the V segment lost 3 bases, leaving 4 bases of the junction unmatched. The germline V gene encodes CDR1 ENHRY and CDR2 SYGVKD. For the CDR3, the DNA is TGTGCCATCAGTGAATCCGGGACAGGGGGTAACTATGGCTACACCTTC. This encodes CAISESGTGGNYGYTF.

The rearrangement joins TRBV6-5 to TRBJ2-1; D may be TRBD1 (6 bases). Trimming took 6 bases from V and 6 from J, leaving 9 bases between them. The CDR3 sequence is 12 residues long. Looked up from germline, CDR1 is MNHEY and CDR2 is SVGAGI. CDR3 amino acids: CASRQGANEQFF. As DNA, the CDR3 is TGTGCCAGCAGACAGGGAGCCAATGAGCAGTTCTTC.

This clonotype was counted ten times or more. The CDR3: CSASKGARTDEQFF. CDR3 sequence (DNA): TGCAGTGCTAGTAAGGGTGCCCGAACCGATGAGCAGTTCTTC. V is TRBV20-1 and J is TRBJ2-1; D gene unclear. V lost 3 bases, J lost 8 bases, and 17 bases lay in between. The germline gives CDR1 DFQATT, CDR2 SNEGSKA (reference sequence). This CDR3 spans 14 amino acids.

Many counts were recorded for this clonotype. J is TRBJ1-5 and V is TRBV12-3 or TRBV12-4, with D maybe TRBD1 (5 bases). The CDR3 runs to 14 residues. V was clipped by 7 bases and J by 6 bases, with 16 bases between them. The CDR3 sequence: CASMPAGMGQPQHF. The CDR3 DNA follows: TGTGCCAGCATGCCGGCAGGGATGGGTCAGCCCCAGCATTTT.

This clonotype was detected a few times. The V and J genes are TRBV12-3 or TRBV12-4 and TRBJ1-2; D gene unclear. The CDR3 is made up of 14 amino acids. Trimming stripped 1 base from V and 3 bases from J, with 9 bases between. The CDR3 nucleotides read TGTGCCAGCAGTTTAGGCTGGAACTACTATGGCTACACCTTC. Translation: CASSLGWNYYGYTF.

The V call is TRBV4-1, the J call TRBJ1-1; D gene unclear. CDR1 and CDR2 (germline): MGHRA, YSYEKL. This CDR3 comprises 14 residues. Between the trimmed V and J ends, which lost 1 base and 0 bases, there was a span of 6 bases. CDR3 DNA sequence: TGCGCCAGCAGCCAAGGGGCAGTGAACACTGAAGCTTTCTTT. It is translated as CASSQGAVNTEAFF.

This chain connects TRBV12-3 or TRBV12-4 to TRBJ1-6, with 8 positions matching TRBD1. J lost 13 bases, V lost 5 bases, and 7 bases had no gene match. The CDR3 runs to 13 residues. CDR3 sequence reads: CASSVADRGPLHF. CDR3 bases: TGTGCCAGCAGTGTCGCCGACAGGGGTCCCCTCCACTTT.